This entry concerns a single TCR beta chain. A few counts support this clone. Its antigen is unknown. Base qualities are not at hand, and no much larger clone is one base apart. The source of the sample is a study of control samples from healthy donors and cancer patients (dated by TCRdb to 2018 to 2020). Libraries were prepared through the immunoSEQ multiplex PCR assay. Entries here come from immuneACCESS through TCRdb and include only in-frame sequences with V and J called. Some clones fail to appear in such tables; in the studies checked, an unresolved V gene covers under half of the shortfall, and the cause of the remainder is unknown. This sample gives approximately 100,000 clones in total; almost 85% of them show up just once. The top ten constitute roughly 2% of the sample. Reading the germline V gene gives CDR1 SGHRS and CDR2 YFSETQ. Measured from the cysteine to the phenylalanine, the CDR3 is 14 residues long. The read is trimmed to its CDR3 DNA, 42 bases read in frame from base 1. Deletion took 5 bases off V and 7 bases off J, with a span of 19 bases between the germline ends.

The TCR sequence derives from a man aged 55 to 69 in good health. The chain employs TRBV5-1 and TRBJ2-7, and TRBD2 may be the D gene, going by 6 matching bases. The sequenced sample consisted of blood. CDR3 sequence: CASRTVGGSGEQYF. The DNA sequence is as follows: TGCGCCAGCAGGACGGTCGGGGGTTCGGGTGAGCAGTACTTC.